The entry that follows covers one T cell receptor (beta chain) sequence. What this receptor recognizes is not known. Per-nucleotide qualities are absent, and no much larger clonotype sits a single base away. The data stem from a study of blood T cell repertoires in COVID-19 (dated by TCRdb to 2020 to 2021). Context from the whole study: The collaborator samples originated in the United States, Italy and Spain and spanned the acute and convalescent phases of COVID-19. The prospective study material was composed of cDNA or gDNA derived from T cells, B-cell-depleted T cells, or PBMCs. Subjects who had been exposed to COVID-19, were actively infected with it, or had recovered from it provided the deeply sampled blood TCRbeta repertoires that made up the dataset. The repertoires were released in a freely available public database meant as a resource for research on the immune response to SARS-CoV-2. The samples were drawn from two sources: the first 160 participants of the ongoing ImmuneRACE study, and 950 to 1,500 subjects contributed by 6 global collaborators. Sample metadata almost always included a de-identified subject ID, COVID-19 status, age in years and sex. HLA class I and class II types, where available, came from metadata supplied by the sample provider rather than from assay-based typing. Paper-wide results and their limitations: How much clinical and demographic metadata was included differed by source and by participant, and the metadata was provided uncurated.

TCRbeta CDR3 regions were amplified from genomic DNA by means of the immunoSEQ Assay, a bias-controlled multiplex PCR. The source study handled its data this way. The number of nucleated cells in each sample was estimated by amplification of reference gene primers within the assay. Sequence reads were collapsed and filtered to measure the absolute abundance of every unique TCRbeta CDR3 rearrangement. For each sample, productive Simpson clonality was calculated by taking the square root of Simpson's diversity index across productive rearrangements. The source is immuneACCESS, and TCRdb retained only in-frame sequences with V and J called. Part of the clones is not carried over; for the studies checked, unresolved V genes explain less than half of this, and the remainder is unexplained. D and trimming were read from the DNA, whereas the V and J calls and clone size are those reported in that table. The sample data list approximately 200,000 clones, and roughly nine tenths of these were observed just once. The ten largest clones add up to 2% to 2.5% of the sample.

Trimming takes 10 bases from V and 8 bases from J, and the germline ends sit 18 bases apart. Spanning cysteine to phenylalanine, the CDR3 consists of 13 amino acids. Solely the CDR3 DNA is kept, with 39 bases framed from the first base. In the prospective study, participants were about 18 to 89 years old, resided in about two dozen geographic areas of the United States, and were enrolled through a virtual design. In the prospective study, cohorts were assigned on the basis of participant-reported clinical history obtained from a screening survey and a study questionnaire. ImmuneRACE Cohort 3 recovered participants were defined by two consecutive negative NP/OP PCR tests, healthcare professional clearance, or symptom resolution. In the prospective study, whole blood, serum and a nasopharyngeal or oropharyngeal swab were collected from each participant by mobile phlebotomists. Participants in the prospective study had the option to provide additional blood draws and questionnaires over an approximately 2-month period. Blood samples from the prospective study were shipped frozen or at room temperature prior to DNA extraction.

The chain was built from TRBV23-1 and TRBJ2-4; TRBD2 might be the D gene, on 7 matching bases. TRBV23-1 is an ORF, with its function uncertain. The TCR sequence derives from a woman between 25 and 40 years old who had recovered from COVID-19. The sample comprised PBMCs or T cells enriched from blood (not recorded which). The CDR3: CAKWEGGGHIQYF. The DNA is TGCGCCAAATGGGAGGGGGGTGGTCACATTCAGTACTTC.